A single sample gave rise to the 5 T cell receptor beta chains below, sequenced in a study of OX40 agonist ivuxolimab in advanced cancers. TCRdb's copy holds only in-frame clones and misses some; the assay was immunoSEQ multiplex PCR. The data hold under 95,000 clones, with roughly 89% observed a single time. The starting material was CD4+ or CD8+ T cells sorted from blood, obtained in a trial of the OX40 agonist ivuxolimab. Every receptor here comes from an adult with an advanced solid tumor such as melanoma, head and neck, liver or kidney cancer.

The chain joins TRBV11-3 to TRBJ2-3; 8 bases are shared with TRBD1. Germline trimming cut 5 bases from V and 2 bases from J; bases unmatched to any gene: 6. In germline, CDR1 is SGHNT, CDR2 YENEEA. The CDR3 sequence is 15 residues long. The CDR3 region has the DNA TGTGCCAGCAGCCCAGGACAGGGTGACACAGATACGCAGTATTTT. This translates into CASSPGQGDTDTQYF.

The chain joins TRBV7-2 to TRBJ2-2; 8 positions agree with TRBD2. Germline loops: CDR1 SGHTA, CDR2 FQGNSA. V was clipped by 6 bases and J by 3 bases; unmatched bases: 6. The length of the CDR3 is 15 residues. CDR3 DNA sequence: TGTGCCAGCAGAACAAGCGGGGGATACACCGGGGAGCTGTTTTTT. Translating gives CASRTSGGYTGELFF.

The V and J genes are TRBV5-1 and TRBJ2-4; D perhaps matches TRBD2 (6 bases). Deletions cut 0 bases from V and 13 bases from J, with 14 bases between. Germline loops: CDR1 SGHRS, CDR2 YFSETQ. The CDR3 spans 13 residues. In DNA, the CDR3 is TGCGCCAGCAGCTTGGCCACGGAGGGTTACCAGTACTTC. This translates into CASSLATEGYQYF.

This sequence joins TRBV6-6 and TRBJ2-5; 12 bases align to TRBD2. The germline V gene has CDR1 MNHNY and CDR2 SVGAGI (reference sequence). The CDR3 sequence is 15 residues long. V shed 4 bases and J 5 bases; nucleotides not matched to a gene: 5. The CDR3 loop is CASSWGGLAGETQYF. The CDR3 DNA reads TGTGCCAGCAGTTGGGGGGGACTAGCGGGCGAGACCCAGTACTTC.

This chain links TRBV15 with TRBJ2-1, with unresolved D. This CDR3 spans 15 amino acids. The ends were cut back, 0 bases at V and 8 bases at J, with 14 bases in the middle. Germline V CDR1 and CDR2: LNHNV, YYDKDF (reference sequence). This CDR3 reads CATSRDWLVADEQFF. The DNA for the CDR3 is TGTGCCACCAGCAGAGATTGGCTAGTTGCCGATGAGCAGTTCTTC.